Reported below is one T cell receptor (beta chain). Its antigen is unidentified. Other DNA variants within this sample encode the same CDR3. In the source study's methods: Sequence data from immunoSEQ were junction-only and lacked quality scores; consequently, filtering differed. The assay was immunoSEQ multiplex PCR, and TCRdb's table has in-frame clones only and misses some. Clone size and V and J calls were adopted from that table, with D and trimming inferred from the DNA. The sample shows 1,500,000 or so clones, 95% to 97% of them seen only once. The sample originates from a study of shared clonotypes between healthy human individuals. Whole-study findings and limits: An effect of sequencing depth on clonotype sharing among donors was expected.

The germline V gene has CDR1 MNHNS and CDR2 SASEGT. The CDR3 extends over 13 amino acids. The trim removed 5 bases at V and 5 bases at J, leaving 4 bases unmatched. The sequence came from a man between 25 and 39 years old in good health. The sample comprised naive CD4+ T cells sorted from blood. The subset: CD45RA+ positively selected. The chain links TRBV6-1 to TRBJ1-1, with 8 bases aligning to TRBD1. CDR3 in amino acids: CASSLDRATEAFF. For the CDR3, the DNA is TGTGCCAGCAGTTTGGACAGGGCGACTGAAGCTTTCTTT.